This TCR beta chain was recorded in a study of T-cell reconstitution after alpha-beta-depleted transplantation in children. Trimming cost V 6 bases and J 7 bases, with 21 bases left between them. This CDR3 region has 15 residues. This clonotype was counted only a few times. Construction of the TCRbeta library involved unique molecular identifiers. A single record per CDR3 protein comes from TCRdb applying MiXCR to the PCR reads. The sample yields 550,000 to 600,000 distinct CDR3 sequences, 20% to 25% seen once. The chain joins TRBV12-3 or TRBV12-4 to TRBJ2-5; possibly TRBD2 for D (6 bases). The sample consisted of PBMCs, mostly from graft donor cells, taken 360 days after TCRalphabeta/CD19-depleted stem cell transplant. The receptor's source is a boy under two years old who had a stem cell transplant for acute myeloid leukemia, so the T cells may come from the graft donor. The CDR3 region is CASSLIWGVTRTQYF. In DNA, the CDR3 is TGTGCCAGCAGCCTGATTTGGGGGGTTACCCGGACCCAGTACTTC.